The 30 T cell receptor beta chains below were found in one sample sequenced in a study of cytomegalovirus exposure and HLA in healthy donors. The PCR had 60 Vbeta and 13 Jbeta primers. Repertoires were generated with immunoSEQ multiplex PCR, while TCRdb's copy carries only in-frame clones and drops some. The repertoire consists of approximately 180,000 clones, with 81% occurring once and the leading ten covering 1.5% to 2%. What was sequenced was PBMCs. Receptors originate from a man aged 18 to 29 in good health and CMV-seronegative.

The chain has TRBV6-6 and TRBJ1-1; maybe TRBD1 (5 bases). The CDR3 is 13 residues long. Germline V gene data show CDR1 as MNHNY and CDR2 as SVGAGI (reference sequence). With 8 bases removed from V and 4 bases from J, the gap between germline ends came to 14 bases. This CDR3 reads CASGNRPLTEAFF. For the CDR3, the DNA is TGTGCCAGCGGTAACAGGCCTCTCACTGAAGCTTTCTTT.

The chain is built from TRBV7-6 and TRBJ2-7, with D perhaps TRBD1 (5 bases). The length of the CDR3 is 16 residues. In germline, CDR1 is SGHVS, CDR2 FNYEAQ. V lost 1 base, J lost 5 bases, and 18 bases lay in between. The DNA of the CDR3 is TGTGCCAGCAGCTTAGTAATTCGGCAGGGTGGCGACGAGCAGTACTTC. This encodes CASSLVIRQGGDEQYF. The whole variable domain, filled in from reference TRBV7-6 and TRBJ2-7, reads GAGVSQSPRYKVTKRGQDVALRCDPISGHVSLYWYRQALGQGPEFLTYFNYEAQQDKSGLPNDRFSAERPEGSISTLTIQRTEQRDSAMYRCASSLVIRQGGDEQYFGPGTRLTVT.

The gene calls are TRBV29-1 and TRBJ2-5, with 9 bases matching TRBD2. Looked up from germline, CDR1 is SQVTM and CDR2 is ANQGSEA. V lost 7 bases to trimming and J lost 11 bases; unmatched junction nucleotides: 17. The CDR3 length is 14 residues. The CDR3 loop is CSATGLASQGEQYF. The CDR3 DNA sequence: TGCAGCGCCACGGGACTAGCCTCTCAGGGGGAGCAGTACTTC.

The CDR3 sequence is CASSQDRGRSPLHF. The CDR3, as DNA: TGTGCCAGCAGTCAGGACAGGGGGCGGTCACCCCTCCACTTT. The chain uses TRBV27 and TRBJ1-6; TRBD1 agrees at 11 bases. The germline V gene has CDR1 MNHEY and CDR2 SMNVEV (reference sequence). This CDR3 has 14 residues. The V gene end was trimmed by 5 bases and the J gene end by 10 bases; junction bases not matched to a gene: 4.

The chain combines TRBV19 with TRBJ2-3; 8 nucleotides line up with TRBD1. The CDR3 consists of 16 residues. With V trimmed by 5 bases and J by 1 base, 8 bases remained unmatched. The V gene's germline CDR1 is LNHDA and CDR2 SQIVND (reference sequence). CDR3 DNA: TGTGCCAGTAGTGGTTGGACAGGGACACGCACAGATACGCAGTATTTT. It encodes CASSGWTGTRTDTQYF. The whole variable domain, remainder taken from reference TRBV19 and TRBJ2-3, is DGGITQSPKYLFRKEGQNVTLSCEQNLNHDAMYWYRQDPGQGLRLIYYSQIVNDFQKGDIAEGYSVSREKKESFPLTVTSAQKNPTAFYLCASSGWTGTRTDTQYFGPGTRLTVL.

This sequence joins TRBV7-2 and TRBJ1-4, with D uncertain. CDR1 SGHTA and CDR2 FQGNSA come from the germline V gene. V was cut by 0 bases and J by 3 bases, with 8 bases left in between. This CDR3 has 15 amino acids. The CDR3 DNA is TGTGCCAGCAGCTTAGCGCAGTCCTCTAATGAAAAACTGTTTTTT. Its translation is CASSLAQSSNEKLFF.

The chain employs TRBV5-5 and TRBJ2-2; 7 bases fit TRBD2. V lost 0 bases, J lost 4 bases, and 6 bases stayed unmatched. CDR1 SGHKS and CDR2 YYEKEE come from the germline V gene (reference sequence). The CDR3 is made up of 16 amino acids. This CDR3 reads CASSLVGGDITGELFF. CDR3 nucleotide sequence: TGTGCCAGCAGCTTGGTGGGGGGGGATATCACCGGGGAGCTGTTTTTT.

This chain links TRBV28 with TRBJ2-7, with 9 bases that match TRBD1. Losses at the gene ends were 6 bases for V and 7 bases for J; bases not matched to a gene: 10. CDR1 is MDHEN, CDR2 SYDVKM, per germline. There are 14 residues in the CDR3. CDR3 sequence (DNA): TGTGCCAGCAGCTCACAGGGGGCGTTGGGAGAGCAGTACTTC. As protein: CASSSQGALGEQYF.

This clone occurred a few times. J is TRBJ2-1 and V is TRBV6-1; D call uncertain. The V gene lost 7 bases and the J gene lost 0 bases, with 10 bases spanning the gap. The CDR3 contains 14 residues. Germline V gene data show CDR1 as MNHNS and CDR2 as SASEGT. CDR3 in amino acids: CASNLGDSYNEQFF. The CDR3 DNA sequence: TGTGCCAGCAACTTAGGAGACTCCTACAATGAGCAGTTCTTC.

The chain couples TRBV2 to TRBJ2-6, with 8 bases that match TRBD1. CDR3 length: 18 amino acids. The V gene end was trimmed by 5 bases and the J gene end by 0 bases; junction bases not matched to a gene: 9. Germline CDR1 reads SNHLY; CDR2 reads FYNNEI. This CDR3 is CASSYTGTGISGANVLTF. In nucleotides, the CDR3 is TGTGCCAGCAGTTACACCGGGACAGGAATCTCTGGGGCCAACGTCCTGACTTTC.

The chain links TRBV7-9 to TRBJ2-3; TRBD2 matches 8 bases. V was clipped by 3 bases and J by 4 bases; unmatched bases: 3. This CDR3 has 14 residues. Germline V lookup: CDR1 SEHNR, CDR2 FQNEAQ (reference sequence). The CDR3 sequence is CASSFSGEADTQYF. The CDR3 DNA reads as TGTGCCAGCAGCTTTAGCGGGGAGGCAGATACGCAGTATTTT.

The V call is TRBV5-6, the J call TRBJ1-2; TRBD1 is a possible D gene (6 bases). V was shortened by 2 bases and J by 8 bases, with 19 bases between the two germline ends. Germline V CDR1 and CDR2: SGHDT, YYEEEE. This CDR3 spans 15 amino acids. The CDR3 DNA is TGTGCCAGCAGCTTACCGGACAGCCGGCCTAAGGGCTACACCTTC. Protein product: CASSLPDSRPKGYTF.

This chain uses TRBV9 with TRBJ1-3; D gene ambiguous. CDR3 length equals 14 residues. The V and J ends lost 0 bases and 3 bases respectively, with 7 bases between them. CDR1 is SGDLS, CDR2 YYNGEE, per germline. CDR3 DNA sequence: TGTGCCAGCAGCGTAGAACAGCTTGGAAACACCATATATTTT. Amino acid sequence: CASSVEQLGNTIYF.

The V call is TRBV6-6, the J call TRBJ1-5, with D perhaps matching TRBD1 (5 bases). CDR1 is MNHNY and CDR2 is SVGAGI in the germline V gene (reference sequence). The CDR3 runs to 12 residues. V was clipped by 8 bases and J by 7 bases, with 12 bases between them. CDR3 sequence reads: CASGGVRQPQHF. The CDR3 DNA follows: TGTGCCAGCGGGGGGGTACGGCAGCCCCAGCATTTT.

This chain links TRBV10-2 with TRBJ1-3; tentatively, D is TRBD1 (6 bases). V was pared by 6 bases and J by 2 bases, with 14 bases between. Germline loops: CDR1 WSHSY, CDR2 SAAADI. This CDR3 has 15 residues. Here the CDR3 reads CASSSEGVTGNTIYF. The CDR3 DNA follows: TGCGCCAGCAGCTCAGAGGGGGTCACTGGAAACACCATATATTTT.

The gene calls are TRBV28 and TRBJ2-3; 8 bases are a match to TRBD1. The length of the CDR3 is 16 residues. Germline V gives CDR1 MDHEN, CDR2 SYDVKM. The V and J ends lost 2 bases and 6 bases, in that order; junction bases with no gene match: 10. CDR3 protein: CASSLGVRGLADTQYF. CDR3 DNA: TGTGCCAGCAGTTTAGGGGTCAGGGGGCTCGCTGATACGCAGTATTTT.

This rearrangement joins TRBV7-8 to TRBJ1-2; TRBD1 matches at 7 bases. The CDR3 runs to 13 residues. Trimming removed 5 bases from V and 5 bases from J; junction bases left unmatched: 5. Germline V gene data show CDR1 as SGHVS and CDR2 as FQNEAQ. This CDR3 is CASSQGGQYGYTF. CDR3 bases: TGTGCCAGCAGCCAAGGGGGACAGTATGGCTACACCTTC.

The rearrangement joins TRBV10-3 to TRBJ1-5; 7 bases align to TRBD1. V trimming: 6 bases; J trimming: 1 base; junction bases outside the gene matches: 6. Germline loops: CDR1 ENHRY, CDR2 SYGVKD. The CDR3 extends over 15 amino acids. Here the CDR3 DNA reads TGTGCCATCAGCGCAGCAGGGGGGAGCAATCAGCCCCAGCATTTT. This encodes CAISAAGGSNQPQHF.

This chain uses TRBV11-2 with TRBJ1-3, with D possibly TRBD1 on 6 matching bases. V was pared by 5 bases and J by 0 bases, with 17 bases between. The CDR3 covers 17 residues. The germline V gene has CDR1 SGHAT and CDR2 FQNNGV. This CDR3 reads CASSQYGQSYSGNTIYF. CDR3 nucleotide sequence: TGTGCCAGCAGCCAATATGGACAGTCGTACTCTGGAAACACCATATATTTT.

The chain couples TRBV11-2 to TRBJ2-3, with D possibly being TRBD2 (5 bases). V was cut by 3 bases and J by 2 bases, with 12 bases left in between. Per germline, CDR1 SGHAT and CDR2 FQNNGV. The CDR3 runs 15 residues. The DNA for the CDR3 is TGTGCCAGCAGCTTTCAAGCGGCCGACACAGATACGCAGTATTTT. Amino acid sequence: CASSFQAADTDTQYF.

CDR3 residues: CAGRTSGRGDEQFF. The CDR3, as DNA: TGTGCCGGCCGGACTAGCGGGAGAGGGGATGAGCAGTTCTTC. The chain combines TRBV7-9 with TRBJ2-1; 13 bases fit TRBD2. Germline V gives CDR1 SEHNR, CDR2 FQNEAQ (reference sequence). The CDR3 runs 14 residues. The V segment lost 11 bases and the J segment 8 bases; nucleotides outside the gene matches: 9. The complete variable domain, with remaining parts taken from reference TRBV7-9 and TRBJ2-1, reads DTGVSQNPRHKITKRGQNVTFRCDPISEHNRLYWYRQTLGQGPEFLTYFQNEAQLEKSRLLSDRFSAERPKGSFSTLEIQRTEQGDSAMYLCAGRTSGRGDEQFFGPGTRLTVL.

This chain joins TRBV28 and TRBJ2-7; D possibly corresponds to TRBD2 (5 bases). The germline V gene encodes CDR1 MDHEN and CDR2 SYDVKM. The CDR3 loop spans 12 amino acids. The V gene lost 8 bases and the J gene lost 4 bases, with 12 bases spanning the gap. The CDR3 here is CASRGGLYEQYF. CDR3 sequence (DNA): TGTGCCAGCCGGGGTGGGCTTTACGAGCAGTACTTC.

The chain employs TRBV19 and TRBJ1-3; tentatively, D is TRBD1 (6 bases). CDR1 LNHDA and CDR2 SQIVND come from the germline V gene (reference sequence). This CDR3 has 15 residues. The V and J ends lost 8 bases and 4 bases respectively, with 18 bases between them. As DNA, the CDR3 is TGTGCCAGTGCGACCGAACCGGGACACGGAAACACCATATATTTT. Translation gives CASATEPGHGNTIYF.

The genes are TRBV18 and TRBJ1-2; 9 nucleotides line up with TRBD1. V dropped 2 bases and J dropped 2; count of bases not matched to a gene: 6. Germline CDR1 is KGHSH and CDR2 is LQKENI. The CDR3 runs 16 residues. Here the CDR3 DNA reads TGTGCCAGCTCACCATCAACAGGGGGCCTAAACTATGGCTACACCTTC. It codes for CASSPSTGGLNYGYTF.

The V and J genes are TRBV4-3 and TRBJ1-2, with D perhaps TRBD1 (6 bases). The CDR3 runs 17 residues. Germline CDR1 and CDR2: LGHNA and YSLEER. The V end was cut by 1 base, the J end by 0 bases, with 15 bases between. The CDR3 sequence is CASSQGAPGHTNYGYTF. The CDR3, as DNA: TGCGCCAGCAGCCAAGGGGCCCCGGGACACACTAACTATGGCTACACCTTC.

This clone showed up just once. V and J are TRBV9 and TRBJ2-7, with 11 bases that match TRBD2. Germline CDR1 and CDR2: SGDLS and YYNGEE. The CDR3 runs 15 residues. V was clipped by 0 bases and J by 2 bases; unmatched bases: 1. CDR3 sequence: CASSVVSGRAYEQYF. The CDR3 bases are TGTGCCAGCAGCGTAGTTAGCGGGAGGGCCTACGAGCAGTACTTC.

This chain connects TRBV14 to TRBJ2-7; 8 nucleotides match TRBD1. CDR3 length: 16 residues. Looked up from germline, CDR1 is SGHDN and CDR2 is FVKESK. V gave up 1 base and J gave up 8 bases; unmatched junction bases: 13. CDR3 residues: CASSQGPTGGFRKQYF. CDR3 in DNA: TGTGCCAGCAGCCAAGGCCCAACAGGGGGGTTTAGGAAGCAGTACTTC.

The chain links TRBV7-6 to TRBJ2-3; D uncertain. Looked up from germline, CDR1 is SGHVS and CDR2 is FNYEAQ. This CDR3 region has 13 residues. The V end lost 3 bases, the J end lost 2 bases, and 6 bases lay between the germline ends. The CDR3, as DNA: TGTGCCAGCAGCTTCCCCCACACAGATACGCAGTATTTT. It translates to CASSFPHTDTQYF.

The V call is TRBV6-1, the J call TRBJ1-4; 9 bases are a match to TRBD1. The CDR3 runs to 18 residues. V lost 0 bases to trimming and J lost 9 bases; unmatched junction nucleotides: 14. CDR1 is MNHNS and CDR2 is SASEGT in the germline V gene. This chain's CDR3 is CASSEASNTATGGKKLFF. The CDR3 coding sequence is TGTGCCAGCAGTGAAGCGAGTAATACAGCGACAGGGGGAAAAAAACTGTTTTTT.

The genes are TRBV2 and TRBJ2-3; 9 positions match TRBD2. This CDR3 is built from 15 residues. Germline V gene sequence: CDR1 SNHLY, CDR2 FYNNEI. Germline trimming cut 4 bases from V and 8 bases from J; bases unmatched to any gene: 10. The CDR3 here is CASSVLAGSRGTQYF. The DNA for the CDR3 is TGTGCCAGCAGTGTCCTAGCGGGGTCACGGGGTACGCAGTATTTT.